A single sample gave rise to the 26 T cell receptor beta chains below, sequenced in a study of shared clonotypes between healthy human individuals. Sequencing was performed with immunoSEQ multiplex PCR; in TCRdb, only in-frame clones are kept and a portion is missing. The sample carries about 980,000 clones, 60% to 85% recorded once. Specimen: memory CD4+ T cells sorted from blood. As for subset: CD45RA-negative fraction. Receptor source: a man aged 18 to 30 in good health.

Concerning this clone itself: Other DNA sequences of this sample code for an identical CDR3. The chain joins TRBV5-4 to TRBJ2-7; D gene ambiguous. Deletions cut 0 bases from V and 3 bases from J, with 4 bases between. The CDR3 extends over 12 amino acids. Germline V gene sequence: CDR1 SGHNT, CDR2 YYREEE (reference sequence). The CDR3 DNA sequence: TGTGCCAGCAGCTTGGATCGCTACGAGCAGTACTTC. Translation gives CASSLDRYEQYF.

The rearrangement joins TRBV5-1 to TRBJ1-6; D gene unclear. V was trimmed by 0 bases and J by 5 bases, leaving 9 bases between them. Germline CDR1 is SGHRS and CDR2 is YFSETQ. This CDR3 contains 15 residues. The CDR3 nucleotides read TGCGCCAGCAGCTTGGTCCGGGAAAATAATTCACCCCTCCACTTT. This encodes CASSLVRENNSPLHF.

The gene calls are TRBV6-5 and TRBJ2-7, with a possible D match to TRBD2 (5 bases). The germline V gene has CDR1 MNHEY and CDR2 SVGAGI. CDR3 length: 14 amino acids. Trimming cost V 6 bases and J 1 base, with 13 bases left between them. The CDR3 bases are TGTGCCAGCAGGGTCCGGCGAGGGTCCTACGAGCAGTACTTC. Amino acids: CASRVRRGSYEQYF.

About this clone itself: The identical CDR3 is also encoded by other nucleotide sequences in the sample. The V and J genes are TRBV18 and TRBJ1-6, with D uncertain. Germline V gene lookup returns CDR1 KGHSH and CDR2 LQKENI. Between the trimmed V and J ends, which lost 6 bases and 4 bases, there was a span of 7 bases. The CDR3 spans 13 residues. The CDR3 protein is CASSPGYNSPLHF. The DNA for the CDR3 is TGTGCCAGCTCCCCGGGGTATAATTCACCCCTCCACTTT. The whole variable domain, remainder taken from reference TRBV18 and TRBJ1-6, is NAGVMQNPRHLVRRRGQEARLRCSPMKGHSHVYWYRQLPEEGLKFMVYLQKENIIDESGMPKERFSAEFPKEGPSILRIQQVVRGDSAAYFCASSPGYNSPLHFGNGTRLTVT.

This clone was observed once. This chain connects TRBV18 to TRBJ1-3; 9 nucleotides align to TRBD1. There are 19 residues in the CDR3. CDR1 is KGHSH, CDR2 LQKENI, per germline. V shed 3 bases and J 3 bases; nucleotides not matched to a gene: 15. Here the CDR3 reads CASSPMIRDRAKNGNTIYF. CDR3 coding DNA: TGTGCCAGCTCACCGATGATCCGGGACAGGGCAAAGAATGGAAACACCATATATTTT.

The genes are TRBV5-1 and TRBJ2-3, with a tentative D call TRBD2 (5 bases). CDR1 is SGHRS and CDR2 is YFSETQ in the germline V gene. Trimming cost V 2 bases and J 0 bases, with 10 bases left between them. This CDR3 contains 15 residues. CDR3 nucleotides: TGCGCCAGCAGCTTACTAGGCCTCAGCACAGATACGCAGTATTTT. This sequence encodes CASSLLGLSTDTQYF.

This clone was detected only a few times. The chain couples TRBV5-4 to TRBJ2-5; tentative D call: TRBD1 (7 bases). This CDR3 spans 15 amino acids. The V end was cut by 1 base, the J end by 5 bases, with 15 bases between. CDR1 and CDR2 from the germline V gene are SGHNT and YYREEE (reference sequence). This chain's CDR3 is CASSLTLAGQETQYF. The DNA of the CDR3 is TGTGCCAGCAGCTTGACTTTGGCGGGACAGGAGACCCAGTACTTC.

The CDR3 protein is CASSLRTGHTTDTQYF. The CDR3 DNA sequence: TGTGCCAGCAGCCTAAGGACAGGGCACACAACAGATACGCAGTATTTT. The chain uses TRBV7-8 and TRBJ2-3; 8 nucleotides match TRBD1. CDR1 SGHVS and CDR2 FQNEAQ come from the germline V gene. Losses at the gene ends were 5 bases for V and 3 bases for J; bases not matched to a gene: 10. The CDR3 sequence is 16 residues long. Full variable domain (outside the CDR3, taken from reference TRBV7-8 and TRBJ2-3): GAGVSQSPRYKVAKRGQDVALRCDPISGHVSLFWYQQALGQGPEFLTYFQNEAQLDKSGLPSDRFFAERPEGSVSTLKIQRTQQEDSAVYLCASSLRTGHTTDTQYFGPGTRLTVL.

This clone turned up a few times. The CDR3 coding sequence is TGTGCCAGCAGTCTAAACAGGGGCGACGAGACCCAGTACTTC. It yields the protein CASSLNRGDETQYF. This sequence joins TRBV7-3 and TRBJ2-5; 7 bases map to TRBD1. In germline, CDR1 is SGHTA, CDR2 FQGTGA. The CDR3 is 14 amino acids. Trimming cost V 6 bases and J 5 bases; bases outside gene matches: 9. Looking up the rest from reference TRBV7-3 and TRBJ2-5 gives the full variable domain: GAGVSQTPSNKVTEKGKYVELRCDPISGHTALYWYRQSLGQGPEFLIYFQGTGAADDSGLPNDRFFAVRPEGSVSTLKIQRTERGDSAVYLCASSLNRGDETQYFGPGTRLLVL.

The chain links TRBV27 to TRBJ2-3; D gene uncertain. The CDR3 consists of 13 residues. From germline, CDR1 is MNHEY and CDR2 SMNVEV (reference sequence). V shed 8 bases and J shed 3 bases, with 12 bases lying between them. For the CDR3, the DNA is TGTGCCAGCGGCTGGGCTCCAACAGATACGCAGTATTTT. Residues: CASGWAPTDTQYF.

This clone appeared many times. The CDR3 DNA is TGCGCCAGCAGCCCCGGGACTACCCATGGCTACACCTTC. It encodes CASSPGTTHGYTF. The J gene is TRBJ1-2, the V gene TRBV5-1, with D maybe TRBD1 (5 bases). The V end lost 4 bases, the J end lost 6 bases, and 13 bases lay between the germline ends. This CDR3 comprises 13 residues. Germline CDR1 reads SGHRS; CDR2 reads YFSETQ.

Points on this clone: Other DNA sequences of this sample code for an identical CDR3. V and J are TRBV7-2 and TRBJ2-1; 7 nucleotides match TRBD2. V gave up 1 base and J gave up 7 bases; unmatched junction bases: 4. Germline V gene sequence: CDR1 SGHTA, CDR2 FQGNSA. This CDR3 contains 14 residues. CDR3 in amino acids: CASSLGVSGNEQFF. The CDR3 DNA reads as TGTGCCAGCAGCTTAGGGGTTAGCGGGAATGAGCAGTTCTTC.

The V and J genes are TRBV2 and TRBJ2-1; TRBD2 matches 14 bases. With V trimmed by 5 bases and J by 13 bases, 13 bases remained unmatched. Germline CDR1 SNHLY, CDR2 FYNNEI. The CDR3 is made up of 16 amino acids. The CDR3 reads CASSLLGLAGGSLQFF. Here the CDR3 DNA reads TGTGCCAGCAGTCTTCTAGGACTAGCGGGGGGCTCGCTACAGTTCTTC.

Regarding this clone: Other DNA sequences in the sample encode the same CDR3. The chain links TRBV30 to TRBJ1-6, with D unresolved. The V and J ends lost 1 base and 7 bases respectively, with 2 bases between them. The CDR3 consists of 11 residues. Germline V gene sequence: CDR1 GTSNPN, CDR2 SVGIG (reference sequence). The CDR3 nucleotides are TGTGCCTGGAGTGAGAATTCACCCCTCCACTTT. Protein: CAWSENSPLHF. The complete variable domain, with remaining parts taken from reference TRBV30 and TRBJ1-6, reads SQTIHQWPATLVQPVGSPLSLECTVEGTSNPNLYWYRQAAGRGLQLLFYSVGIGQISSEVPQNLSASRPQDRQFILSSKKLLLSDSGFYLCAWSENSPLHFGNGTRLTVT.

This sequence joins TRBV6-1 and TRBJ1-6; D remains unclear. V lost 6 bases and J lost 8, with 11 bases in between. CDR3 length: 13 amino acids. The V gene's germline CDR1 is MNHNS and CDR2 SASEGT. CDR3 DNA sequence: TGTGCCAGCAGCGTTTCTGAGTATTCACCCCTCCACTTT. The encoded protein is CASSVSEYSPLHF.

This clone was observed once. V and J are TRBV4-2 and TRBJ1-3; D is undetermined. The V gene lost 5 bases and the J gene lost 0 bases, with 8 bases spanning the gap. The germline V gene has CDR1 LGHNA and CDR2 YNFKEQ. The CDR3 is made up of 14 amino acids. The CDR3 sequence is CASSSWPSGNTIYF. In DNA, the CDR3 is TGTGCCAGCAGCTCTTGGCCCTCTGGAAACACCATATATTTT.

This chain joins TRBV7-2 and TRBJ1-6; D not certain. The CDR3 totals 15 residues. The V and J ends lost 3 bases and 3 bases respectively, with 9 bases between them. The germline CDR1 and CDR2 sequences are SGHTA and FQGNSA. CDR3 in amino acids: CASSLAGGYNSPLHF. DNA for the CDR3: TGTGCCAGCAGCTTGGCGGGAGGCTATAATTCACCCCTCCACTTT.

This chain connects TRBV5-1 to TRBJ2-5; tentatively, D is TRBD2 (7 bases). From germline, CDR1 is SGHRS and CDR2 YFSETQ. This CDR3 has 15 amino acids. V dropped 0 bases and J dropped 5 bases, with 14 bases sitting between them. CDR3 sequence (DNA): TGCGCCAGCAGCTTGGCGGGGGGCTATGCGGAGACCCAGTACTTC. This sequence encodes CASSLAGGYAETQYF.

This sequence joins TRBV6-4 and TRBJ1-2, with D tentatively TRBD1 (6 bases). The CDR3 is 14 residues long. Trimming cost V 1 base and J 2 bases, with 8 bases left between them. Germline CDR1 MRHNA, CDR2 SNTAGT. The CDR3 DNA is TGTGCCAGCAGTGACTGGGGGCAGAACTATGGCTACACCTTC. This codes for CASSDWGQNYGYTF.

This clone turned up a few times. The chain joins TRBV7-2 to TRBJ1-2; D perhaps matches TRBD1 (5 bases). This CDR3 contains 13 residues. V lost 10 bases and J 0 bases, leaving 12 bases between the germline ends. Germline-derived CDR1 and CDR2 are SGHTA and FQGNSA. The CDR3 reads CATRGGANYGYTF. CDR3 nucleotides: TGTGCCACGCGGGGAGGGGCTAACTATGGCTACACCTTC. The full variable domain, its missing parts supplied by reference TRBV7-2 and TRBJ1-2, is GAGVSQSPSNKVTEKGKDVELRCDPISGHTALYWYRQSLGQGLEFLIYFQGNSAPDKSGLPSDRFSAERTGGSVSTLTIQRTQQEDSAVYLCATRGGANYGYTFGSGTRLTVV.

With respect to this clone: The germline gene is not matched at one end of the junction; a read error may be the cause. This chain uses TRBV28 with TRBJ2-1; a weak D match, TRBD2 (5 bases). The CDR3 spans 16 residues. Germline V gene sequence: CDR1 MDHEN, CDR2 SYDVKM. The CDR3 DNA follows: TGTGCCAGCAGCCCGCCCCGGACTCTGGGGTACAGTGAGCAGTTCTTC. Protein product: CASSPPRTLGYSEQFF.

The chain joins TRBV7-9 to TRBJ2-3; 9 bases match TRBD2. Germline assignment: CDR1 SEHNR and CDR2 FQNEAQ (reference sequence). Losses at the gene ends were 2 bases for V and 4 bases for J; bases not matched to a gene: 7. The CDR3 runs 16 residues. The CDR3 loop reads CASSLRSGRFADTQYF. Written as DNA, the CDR3 is TGTGCCAGCAGCTTAAGAAGCGGGAGGTTCGCAGATACGCAGTATTTT.

V usage is TRBV29-1 and J usage is TRBJ2-4; D remains ambiguous. Trimming stripped 3 bases from V and 14 bases from J, with 20 bases between. Germline V gives CDR1 SQVTM, CDR2 ANQGSEA. The CDR3 runs to 13 residues. The CDR3 loop is CSVDFRFRRKKYF. As DNA, the CDR3 is TGCAGCGTTGACTTTCGGTTCCGACGGAAGAAGTACTTC. Combining the CDR3 with reference TRBV29-1 and TRBJ2-4 gives the whole variable domain SAVISQKPSRDICQRGTSLTIQCQVDSQVTMMFWYRQQPGQSLTLIATANQGSEATYESGFVIDKFPISRPNLTFSTLTVSNMSPEDSSIYLCSVDFRFRRKKYFGAGTRLSVL.

The table lists this clone with many counts. This chain links TRBV5-6 with TRBJ1-1, with D unclear. The germline CDR1 and CDR2 sequences are SGHDT and YYEEEE. Trimming cost V 4 bases and J 0 bases, with 16 bases left between them. The CDR3 loop spans 16 amino acids. The CDR3: CASSPWGGGLNTEAFF. The DNA of the CDR3 is TGTGCCAGCAGCCCGTGGGGTGGAGGTTTGAACACTGAAGCTTTCTTT.

CDR3 sequence (DNA): TGCAGCGTTGCCCCTCAGGGGGTCGGCACAGATACGCAGTATTTT. Translating gives CSVAPQGVGTDTQYF. The chain employs TRBV29-1 and TRBJ2-3; 7 positions agree with TRBD1. Germline loops: CDR1 SQVTM, CDR2 ANQGSEA. The J segment lost 1 base and the V segment lost 4 bases, leaving 8 bases of the junction unmatched. CDR3 length: 15 residues.

The V gene is TRBV11-2, the J gene TRBJ1-1; maybe TRBD1 (6 bases). Germline V lookup: CDR1 SGHAT, CDR2 FQNNGV. Trimming left V 6 bases short and J 0 bases short, with 11 bases between. The CDR3 has 14 amino acids. DNA for the CDR3: TGTGCCAGCAGGAGGGGGTTCCTGAACACTGAAGCTTTCTTT. It specifies CASRRGFLNTEAFF.